This record looks at one T cell receptor (beta chain) sequence and its context. This record comes from a study of blood T cell repertoires in COVID-19. Study-wide context: Samples representing acute and convalescent COVID-19 were sourced from the United States, Italy and Spain. The analysed material was cDNA or gDNA that came from T cells, B-cell-depleted T cells, or PBMCs.

Original analysis: Estimation of nucleated cell counts relied on the amplification of reference gene primers. Assay: immunoSEQ multiplex PCR; the TCRdb copy retains only in-frame clones and omits some. V, J and clone size are those of that table, while D and trimming were read from the DNA. The sample lists 110,000 to 150,000 clones; 88% were seen once. Germline lookup yields CDR1 SGHRS and CDR2 YFSETQ. Trimming took 0 bases from V and 2 from J, leaving 9 bases between them. The CDR3 totals 15 residues. The sequencing input was peripheral blood. V gene TRBV5-1 combines with J gene TRBJ1-5, with unresolved D. The sequence came from a man in his 70s with acute or convalescent COVID-19. This CDR3 is CASSLVSGGNQPQHF. Here the CDR3 DNA reads TGCGCCAGCAGCTTGGTGTCAGGTGGCAATCAGCCCCAGCATTTT.